What follows is one T cell receptor (beta chain) and its context. This entry comes from a study of blood T cell repertoires in COVID-19. Generated by immunoSEQ multiplex PCR, the TCRdb table keeps only in-frame clones and is missing some. The sample has about 190,000 clones, around four fifths seen once. The CDR3 sequence is 15 residues long. Germline values: CDR1 MNHEY, CDR2 SVGAGI. V was clipped by 6 bases and J by 5 bases; unmatched bases: 10. The specimen sequenced was peripheral blood. The TCR originated in a human donor in a cohort sampled during active COVID-19. This rearrangement joins TRBV6-5 to TRBJ2-5; 9 positions match TRBD1. CDR3 residues: CASSRLQGAGETQYF. The CDR3 DNA sequence: TGTGCCAGCAGCCGATTACAGGGGGCGGGTGAGACCCAGTACTTC.